The subject of this entry is one TCR beta chain. What it binds is unknown. Germline-derived CDR1 and CDR2 are MGHRA and YSYEKL. This CDR3 comprises 13 residues. V shed 3 bases and J shed 4 bases, with 10 bases lying between them. This record belongs to a study of cytomegalovirus exposure and HLA in healthy donors. Study observations and caveats: Presence/absence analyses assumed roughly uniform sequencing depth across donors. Despite most TCR sequences being rare, some public TCRs occurred in many donors. TRBV6-2, TRBV6-3 and some other V segments were unresolvable in 87-base-pair reads.

Use of 60 Vbeta and 13 Jbeta primers characterized the PCR. Repertoires were generated with immunoSEQ multiplex PCR, while TCRdb's copy carries only in-frame clones and drops some. The repertoire holds 250,000 to 350,000 clones, with 86% as singletons. The chain is built from TRBV4-1 and TRBJ2-7; TRBD2 is a possible D gene (5 bases). Sequences were obtained from PBMCs. The clonotype originates from a man in his forties in good health and CMV-seropositive. The CDR3 nucleotides are TGCGCCAGCAGCCAGGAAGGAGGTTACGAGCAGTACTTC. This codes for CASSQEGGYEQYF.